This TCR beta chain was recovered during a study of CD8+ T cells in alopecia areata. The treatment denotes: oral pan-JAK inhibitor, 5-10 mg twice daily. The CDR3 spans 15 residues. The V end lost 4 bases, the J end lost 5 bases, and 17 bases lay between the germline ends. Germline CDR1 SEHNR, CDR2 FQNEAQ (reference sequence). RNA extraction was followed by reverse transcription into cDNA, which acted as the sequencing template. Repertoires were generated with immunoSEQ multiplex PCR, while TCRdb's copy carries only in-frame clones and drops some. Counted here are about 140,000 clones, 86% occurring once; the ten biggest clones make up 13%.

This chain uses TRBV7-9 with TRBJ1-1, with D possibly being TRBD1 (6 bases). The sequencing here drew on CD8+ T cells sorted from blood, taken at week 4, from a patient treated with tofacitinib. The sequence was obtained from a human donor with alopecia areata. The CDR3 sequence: CASSSPGARGTEAFF. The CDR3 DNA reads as TGTGCCAGCAGCTCCCCAGGGGCCCGCGGGACTGAAGCTTTCTTT.